This T cell receptor (beta chain) was sequenced for a study of Tregs in tolerant kidney transplant recipients. Study-wide results and limits: Biological reproducibility was not directly addressed in this study.

The germline CDR1 and CDR2 sequences are LGHNA and YNFKEQ. V shed 1 base, J shed 0 bases, and the junction held 6 bases outside the gene matches. The CDR3 has 16 amino acids. With regard to this clone: Its antigen remains unknown.

Assay used: immunoSEQ multiplex PCR; TCRdb lists only in-frame clones, some missing. This sample has approximately 15,000 clones; roughly 78% occur once, and the top ten carry 1.5% to 2%. V gene TRBV4-2 combines with J gene TRBJ2-7; the match to TRBD2 covers 7 bases. Sequencing used Tregs from blood, obtained before the transplant. This TCR was sampled from a human donor who received a combined kidney and bone marrow transplant. CDR3 DNA sequence: TGTGCCAGCAGCCAAGCTGGGGGGGGTAGCTCCTACGAGCAGTACTTC. Protein product: CASSQAGGGSSYEQYF.